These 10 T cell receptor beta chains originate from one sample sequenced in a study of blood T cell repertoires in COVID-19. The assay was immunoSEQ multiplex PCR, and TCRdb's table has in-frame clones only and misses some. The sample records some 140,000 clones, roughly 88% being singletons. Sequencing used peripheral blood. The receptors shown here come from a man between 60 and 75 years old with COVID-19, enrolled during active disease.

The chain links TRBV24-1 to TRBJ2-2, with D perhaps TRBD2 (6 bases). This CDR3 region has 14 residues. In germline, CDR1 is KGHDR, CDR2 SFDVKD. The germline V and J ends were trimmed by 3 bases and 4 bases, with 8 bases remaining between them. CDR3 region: CATSDIGGTGELFF. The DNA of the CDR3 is TGTGCCACCAGTGATATCGGGGGCACCGGGGAGCTGTTTTTT.

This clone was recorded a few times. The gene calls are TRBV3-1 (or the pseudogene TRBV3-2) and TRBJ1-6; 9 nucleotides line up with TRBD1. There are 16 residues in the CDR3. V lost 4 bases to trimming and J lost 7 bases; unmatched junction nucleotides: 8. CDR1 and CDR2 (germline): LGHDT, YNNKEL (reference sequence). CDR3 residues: CASSPGTGNRNSPLHF. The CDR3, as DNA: TGTGCCAGCAGCCCCGGGACAGGGAATAGAAATTCACCCCTCCACTTT.

CDR3 amino acids: CASRWGQGTNSPLHF. Written as DNA, the CDR3 is TGTGCCAGCAGGTGGGGACAGGGGACAAATTCACCCCTCCACTTT. The genes are TRBV5-6 and TRBJ1-6; 10 bases map to TRBD1. Germline loops: CDR1 SGHDT, CDR2 YYEEEE. The CDR3 runs 15 residues. Trimming cost V 5 bases and J 7 bases; bases outside gene matches: 6.

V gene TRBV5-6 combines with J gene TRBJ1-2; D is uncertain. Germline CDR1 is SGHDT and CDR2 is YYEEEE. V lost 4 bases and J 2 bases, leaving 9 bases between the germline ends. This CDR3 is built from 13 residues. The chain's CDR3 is CASSTGVNYGYTF. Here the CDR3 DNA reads TGTGCCAGCAGCACCGGGGTAAACTATGGCTACACCTTC.

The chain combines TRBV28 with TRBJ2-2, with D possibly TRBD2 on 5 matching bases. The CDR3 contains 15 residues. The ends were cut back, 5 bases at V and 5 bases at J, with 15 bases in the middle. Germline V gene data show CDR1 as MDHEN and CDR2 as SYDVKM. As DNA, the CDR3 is TGTGCCAGCAGTACCACCCCCCTAGCTACCGGGGAGCTGTTTTTT. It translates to CASSTTPLATGELFF.

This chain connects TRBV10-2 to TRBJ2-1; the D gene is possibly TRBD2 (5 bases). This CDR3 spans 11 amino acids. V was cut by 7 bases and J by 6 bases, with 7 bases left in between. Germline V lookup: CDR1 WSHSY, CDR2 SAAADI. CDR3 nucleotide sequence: TGCGCCAGCAAGGAGGCCAATGAGCAGTTCTTC. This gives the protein CASKEANEQFF.

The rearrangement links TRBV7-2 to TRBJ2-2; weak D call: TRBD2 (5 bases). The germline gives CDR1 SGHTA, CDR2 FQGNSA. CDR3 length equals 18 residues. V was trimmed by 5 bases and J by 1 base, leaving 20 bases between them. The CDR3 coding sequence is TGTGCCAGCAGCAAGTCCCCGAGGGATCTTGGGAACACCGGGGAGCTGTTTTTT. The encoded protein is CASSKSPRDLGNTGELFF.

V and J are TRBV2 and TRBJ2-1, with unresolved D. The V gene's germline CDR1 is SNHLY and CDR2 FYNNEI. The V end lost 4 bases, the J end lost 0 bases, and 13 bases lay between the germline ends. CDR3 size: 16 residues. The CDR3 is CASSGPRVASYNEQFF. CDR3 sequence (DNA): TGTGCCAGCAGTGGACCACGGGTTGCCTCCTACAATGAGCAGTTCTTC.

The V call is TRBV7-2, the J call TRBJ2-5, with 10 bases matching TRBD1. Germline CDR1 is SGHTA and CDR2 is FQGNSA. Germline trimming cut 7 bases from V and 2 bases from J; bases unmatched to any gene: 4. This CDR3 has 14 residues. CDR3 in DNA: TGTGCCAGCAACTCGGGACAGGGGCAAGAGACCCAGTACTTC. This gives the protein CASNSGQGQETQYF.

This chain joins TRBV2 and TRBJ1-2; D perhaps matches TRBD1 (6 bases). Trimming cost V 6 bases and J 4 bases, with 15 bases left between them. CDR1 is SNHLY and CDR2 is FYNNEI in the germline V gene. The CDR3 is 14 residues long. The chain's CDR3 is CASSIGQIAYGYTF. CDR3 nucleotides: TGTGCCAGCAGCATTGGACAGATAGCCTATGGCTACACCTTC. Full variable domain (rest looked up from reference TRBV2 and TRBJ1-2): EPEVTQTPSHQVTQMGQEVILRCVPISNHLYFYWYRQILGQKVEFLVSFYNNEISEKSEIFDDQFSVERPDGSNFTLKIRSTKLEDSAMYFCASSIGQIAYGYTFGSGTRLTVV.